The clone carrying this T cell receptor beta chain has a count of ten or more. The data originate from a study of T cells in Graves' hyperthyroidism and ophthalmopathy. Germline lookup yields CDR1 SGDLS and CDR2 YYNGEE. This CDR3 is 15 amino acids long. The V end was cut by 0 bases, the J end by 2 bases, with 11 bases between. The investigators amplified TCR beta CDR3 regions from RNA transcripts. The HTBI primer set drove a first-round RT-PCR of the TCR CDR3. One entry per CDR3 protein, called by TCRdb with MiXCR from the multiplex PCR reads. The sample lists 450,000 to 650,000 distinct CDR3 sequences, less than 25% occurring once. Patients between 18 and 65 years old had hyperthyroidism, newly diagnosed and lasting under 2 months. Approximately 9.3 ml of fresh peripheral blood supplied the PBMCs.

The chain joins TRBV9 to TRBJ1-2; no definite D call. Source material: blood. The origin of this receptor is a man aged 18 to 30 with Graves' hyperthyroidism. The CDR3 loop is CASSVGLAENYGYTF. Written as DNA, the CDR3 is TGTGCCAGCAGCGTAGGTTTAGCGGAAAACTATGGCTACACCTTC.